This T cell receptor beta chain came from a study of T cells in Graves' hyperthyroidism and ophthalmopathy. Amplification targeted TCR beta CDR3 regions from RNA transcripts. Initially, a first-round RT-PCR of the TCR CDR3 employed the HTBI primer set. TCRdb re-analysed the multiplex PCR reads in MiXCR, keeping a single row per CDR3 protein. Altogether 600,000 to 700,000 distinct CDR3 sequences are present, 45% being singletons, with the ten largest covering less than 8.5%. Comment on this clonotype: What it binds is not known.

Study observations and caveats: Clonotypes that were expanded in thyroid above 0.001 mostly appeared in blood too. A model of 13 V-J pairs discriminated ophthalmopathy from stable hyperthyroidism.

The germline V gene encodes CDR1 DFQATT and CDR2 SNEGSKA (reference sequence). This CDR3 region has 15 residues. Material for sequencing was peripheral blood or thyroid tissue (not recorded which). The sequence was collected from an adult man with Graves' disease, either hyperthyroidism or ophthalmopathy (not recorded which). The genes are TRBV20-1 and TRBJ2-5; 12 nucleotides align to TRBD2. The J call may be in error: the DNA end matches TRBJ2-7 better. For the CDR3, the DNA is TGCAGTGCTCCACGACTAGCGGGGGTGAAGTACGAGCAGTACTTC. This codes for CSAPRLAGVKYEQYF.